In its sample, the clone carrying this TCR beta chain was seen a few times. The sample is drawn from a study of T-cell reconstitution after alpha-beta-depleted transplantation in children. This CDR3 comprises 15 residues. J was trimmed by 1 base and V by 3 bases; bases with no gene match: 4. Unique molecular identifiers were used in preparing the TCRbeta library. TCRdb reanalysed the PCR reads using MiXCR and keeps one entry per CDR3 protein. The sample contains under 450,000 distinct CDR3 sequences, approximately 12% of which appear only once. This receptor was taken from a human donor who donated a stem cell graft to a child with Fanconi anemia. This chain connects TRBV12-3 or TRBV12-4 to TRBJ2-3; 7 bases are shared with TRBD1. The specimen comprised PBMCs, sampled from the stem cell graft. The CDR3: CASSLVGTGTDTQYF. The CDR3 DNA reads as TGTGCCAGCAGTTTGGTCGGGACAGGCACAGATACGCAGTATTTT.